The rows below give T cell receptor beta chains drawn from one sample of a study of blood T cell repertoires in COVID-19. Using immunoSEQ multiplex PCR, the repertoire was profiled, and TCRdb retains in-frame clones only, with some absent. The sample contains just over 300,000 clones, 70% to 90% of which appear only once. The sequenced sample consisted of PBMCs or T cells enriched from blood (not recorded which). Receptors were obtained from a man in his thirties or forties who had recovered from COVID-19. CDR3s include the opening cysteine and the closing phenylalanine or tryptophan. Each record gives: CDR3 DNA, CDR3 protein, J gene, V gene, clone size, D gene. The D gene is left open where the match is weak. For some rows the clone size is stated as once, few or many, or as a class when expanded; others skip it.

CDR3nt: TGTGCCAGCAGTGTACATAGGGGGCTAGCTAACTATGGCTACACCTTC
CDR3aa: CASSVHRGLANYGYTF
j_gene: TRBJ1-2
v_gene: TRBV6-1
abundance: NA
d_gene: TRBD1

CDR3nt: TGTGCCAGCAGTGAACAGGGGGGAAGTGAGCAGTTCTTC
CDR3aa: CASSEQGGSEQFF
j_gene: TRBJ2-1
v_gene: TRBV2
abundance: once
d_gene: NA

CDR3nt: TGTGCCAGCTCACCACCGGGCAGGGGGACCGGGGAGCTGTTTTTT
CDR3aa: CASSPPGRGTGELFF
j_gene: TRBJ2-2
v_gene: TRBV18
abundance: NA
d_gene: TRBD1

CDR3nt: TGTGCCACCAGCAGAGCCAGGGAATCCTACGAGCAGTACTTC
CDR3aa: CATSRARESYEQYF
j_gene: TRBJ2-7
v_gene: TRBV15
abundance: NA
d_gene: NA

CDR3nt: TGCAGCGTCGGGGACAGGGCAGATACGCAGTATTTT
CDR3aa: CSVGDRADTQYF
j_gene: TRBJ2-3
v_gene: TRBV29-1
abundance: NA
d_gene: TRBD1

CDR3nt: TGTGCCTCTGGGGGGGTGGGCCAGCCCCAGCATTTT
CDR3aa: CASGGVGQPQHF
j_gene: TRBJ1-5
v_gene: TRBV30
abundance: NA
d_gene: NA

CDR3nt: TGTGCCAGCAGTCAGGGTTTCCCGAACACTGAAGCTTTCTTT
CDR3aa: CASSQGFPNTEAFF
j_gene: TRBJ1-1
v_gene: TRBV7-9
abundance: NA
d_gene: NA

CDR3nt: TGTGCCTGGAGGGGGGGAGGGTATGGCTACACCTTC
CDR3aa: CAWRGGGYGYTF
j_gene: TRBJ1-2
v_gene: TRBV30
abundance: NA
d_gene: NA

CDR3nt: TGTGCCAGCGGTACACGGCCGGGGGGCGAGCAGTACTTC
CDR3aa: CASGTRPGGEQYF
j_gene: TRBJ2-7
v_gene: TRBV27
abundance: NA
d_gene: TRBD2

CDR3nt: TGTGCCAGCAGCCAAGAGACAGGGGGCAGGTATGGCTACACCTTC
CDR3aa: CASSQETGGRYGYTF
j_gene: TRBJ1-2
v_gene: TRBV4-2
abundance: NA
d_gene: TRBD1

CDR3nt: TGCGCCAGCAGCCCGACGGGACAGGGCCCCTATAAAGAGCAGTACTTC
CDR3aa: CASSPTGQGPYKEQYF
j_gene: TRBJ2-7
v_gene: TRBV5-1
abundance: few
d_gene: TRBD1

CDR3nt: TGTGCCAGCAGCCGGAGGACTAGCGGGGGGGCCGGTGGCGGGGAGCTGTTTTTT
CDR3aa: CASSRRTSGGAGGGELFF
j_gene: TRBJ2-2
v_gene: TRBV7-8
abundance: NA
d_gene: TRBD2

CDR3nt: TGTGCCACCAGCAGAGATTATACGGAGGGCAGGTACGAGCAGTACTTC
CDR3aa: CATSRDYTEGRYEQYF
j_gene: TRBJ2-7
v_gene: TRBV15
abundance: NA
d_gene: NA

CDR3nt: TGCAGCGTTACCGGGACTAGCGGGGGGGTGTACAATGAGCAGTTCTTC
CDR3aa: CSVTGTSGGVYNEQFF
j_gene: TRBJ2-1
v_gene: TRBV29-1
abundance: NA
d_gene: TRBD2

CDR3nt: TGTGCTAGTGGTTTGGTGATCAGGGGCCGAAGCTCCTACGAGCAGTACTTC
CDR3aa: CASGLVIRGRSSYEQYF
j_gene: TRBJ2-7
v_gene: TRBV12-5
abundance: NA
d_gene: NA

CDR3nt: TGTGCCAGCAGTTTAGTTACTAGCGGGGGACCCTACAATGAGCAGTTCTTC
CDR3aa: CASSLVTSGGPYNEQFF
j_gene: TRBJ2-1
v_gene: TRBV27
abundance: NA
d_gene: TRBD2

CDR3nt: TGTGCCAGTAGTAGGGTAGAGGGGGTAGCCGGGGAGCTGTTTTTT
CDR3aa: CASSRVEGVAGELFF
j_gene: TRBJ2-2
v_gene: TRBV19
abundance: NA
d_gene: NA

CDR3nt: TGTGCCAGCACTTTCCTCAGCTCCTACAATGAGCAGTTCTTC
CDR3aa: CASTFLSSYNEQFF
j_gene: TRBJ2-1
v_gene: TRBV2
abundance: NA
d_gene: NA

CDR3nt: TGTGCCAGCAGCCCAAGACTGGCAACGAACACCGGGGAGCTGTTTTTT
CDR3aa: CASSPRLATNTGELFF
j_gene: TRBJ2-2
v_gene: TRBV7-2
abundance: NA
d_gene: NA

CDR3nt: TGCGCCAGCAGCCGGACTGGCGTGCAGTTCTTC
CDR3aa: CASSRTGVQFF
j_gene: TRBJ2-1
v_gene: TRBV4-3
abundance: NA
d_gene: NA

CDR3nt: TGTGCCATCTCGGGGGTGACCCAGTACTTC
CDR3aa: CAISGVTQYF
j_gene: TRBJ2-5
v_gene: TRBV7-9
abundance: NA
d_gene: NA

CDR3nt: TGTGCCAGCAGCTTAGGAGGGGGCATTACCGGGGAGCTGTTTTTT
CDR3aa: CASSLGGGITGELFF
j_gene: TRBJ2-2
v_gene: TRBV7-2
abundance: NA
d_gene: TRBD1

CDR3nt: TGCGCCAGCAGCTTGGATTTAGGGGCTCCTGGCTACACCTTC
CDR3aa: CASSLDLGAPGYTF
j_gene: TRBJ1-2
v_gene: TRBV5-1
abundance: NA
d_gene: NA

CDR3nt: TGTGCCAGCAGCTTGGGACTCTTAGCAAACAATGAGCAGTTCTTC
CDR3aa: CASSLGLLANNEQFF
j_gene: TRBJ2-1
v_gene: TRBV11-2
abundance: NA
d_gene: NA

CDR3nt: TGTGCCAGCAGCGTTGGGGACAGCCGAACCTGGGGTGAGCAGTACTTC
CDR3aa: CASSVGDSRTWGEQYF
j_gene: TRBJ2-7
v_gene: TRBV9
abundance: NA
d_gene: TRBD1

CDR3nt: TGCAGCGTTCTACGGCATAGCGGGCAGTACTTC
CDR3aa: CSVLRHSGQYF
j_gene: TRBJ2-7
v_gene: TRBV29-1
abundance: NA
d_gene: NA

CDR3nt: TGTGCCAGCAGCCCCGGGATAGGACCCGGGGAGCTGTTTTTT
CDR3aa: CASSPGIGPGELFF
j_gene: TRBJ2-2
v_gene: TRBV11-2
abundance: NA
d_gene: NA

CDR3nt: TGTGCCAGCTCACCGATTTTCGCCCTAACCTCGAGGACTGAAGCTTTCTTT
CDR3aa: CASSPIFALTSRTEAFF
j_gene: TRBJ1-1
v_gene: TRBV18
abundance: NA
d_gene: NA

CDR3nt: TGTGCCAGCAGCGAGGGCCTCAATAGCTACAATGAGCAGTTCTTC
CDR3aa: CASSEGLNSYNEQFF
j_gene: TRBJ2-1
v_gene: TRBV5-4
abundance: NA
d_gene: NA

CDR3nt: TGTGCCAGCAGCTTAGCACAGGGAAATGAAAAACTGTTTTTT
CDR3aa: CASSLAQGNEKLFF
j_gene: TRBJ1-4
v_gene: TRBV5-4
abundance: NA
d_gene: NA

CDR3nt: TGTGCCAGCACCCTTAGCCCTGGGGGCAATGGCTACACCTTC
CDR3aa: CASTLSPGGNGYTF
j_gene: TRBJ1-2
v_gene: TRBV11-3
abundance: NA
d_gene: NA

CDR3nt: TGTGCCTGGAGGTGGGGGGGAGTGAACACTGAAGCTTTCTTT
CDR3aa: CAWRWGGVNTEAFF
j_gene: TRBJ1-1
v_gene: TRBV30
abundance: once
d_gene: NA

CDR3nt: TGTGCCAGCAGCGCCTCTAGCGGGGGGGGCACAGATACGCAGTATTTT
CDR3aa: CASSASSGGGTDTQYF
j_gene: TRBJ2-3
v_gene: TRBV6-4
abundance: NA
d_gene: TRBD2

CDR3nt: TGTGCCTGGAGTGTAAGGGGTTTACGACAGGGGGCCTACGAGCAGTACTTC
CDR3aa: CAWSVRGLRQGAYEQYF
j_gene: TRBJ2-7
v_gene: TRBV30
abundance: once
d_gene: TRBD1

CDR3nt: TGCGCCAGCAGTCAACCGAGTAAGACAGGGCGGTATGGCTACACCTTC
CDR3aa: CASSQPSKTGRYGYTF
j_gene: TRBJ1-2
v_gene: TRBV23-1
abundance: once
d_gene: TRBD1

CDR3nt: TGTGCCACCAGTGATTTTACCGATAGCTCCTACAATGAGCAGTTCTTC
CDR3aa: CATSDFTDSSYNEQFF
j_gene: TRBJ2-1
v_gene: TRBV24-1
abundance: NA
d_gene: NA

CDR3nt: TGTGCCAGCACAAAGGACAGGGGAAATCAGCCCCAGCATTTT
CDR3aa: CASTKDRGNQPQHF
j_gene: TRBJ1-5
v_gene: TRBV2
abundance: NA
d_gene: TRBD1

CDR3nt: TGTGCCAGCAGCCGTAGGGCGGGGGGGTTCTACAATGAGCAGTTCTTC
CDR3aa: CASSRRAGGFYNEQFF
j_gene: TRBJ2-1
v_gene: TRBV11-3
abundance: NA
d_gene: TRBD2

CDR3nt: TGTGCCAGCAGCCACTCGGACTATGGCTACACCTTC
CDR3aa: CASSHSDYGYTF
j_gene: TRBJ1-2
v_gene: TRBV12-1
abundance: NA
d_gene: NA

CDR3nt: TGCGCCAGCAGCTGGGGACAGGATACACAGGGCACAGATACGCAGTATTTT
CDR3aa: CASSWGQDTQGTDTQYF
j_gene: TRBJ2-3
v_gene: TRBV5-1
abundance: once
d_gene: TRBD1

CDR3nt: TGTGCCAGCAGTTACTCGGGAACGGGGGGTGAGGAGACCCAGTACTTC
CDR3aa: CASSYSGTGGEETQYF
j_gene: TRBJ2-5
v_gene: TRBV6-5
abundance: once
d_gene: TRBD2

CDR3nt: TGTGCCAGCAGCGAAGGGGTAGGAGGTGGGCGGGAAAAACTGTTTTTT
CDR3aa: CASSEGVGGGREKLFF
j_gene: TRBJ1-4
v_gene: TRBV4-2
abundance: few
d_gene: NA